This TCR beta chain was recorded in a study of blood T cell repertoires in COVID-19. At the level of the study: Whether acute or convalescent, the COVID-19 samples came from the United States, Italy and Spain. From T cells, B-cell-depleted T cells, or PBMCs came the material, which was cDNA or gDNA.

Only in-frame clones appear in the TCRdb table, and some are missing; sequencing was by immunoSEQ multiplex PCR. This sample has 200,000 to 300,000 clones, with around 87% found just once. This clone was detected only once. This clonotype was sampled from a woman aged 60 to 75 with COVID-19, enrolled during active disease. Sequences were obtained from peripheral blood.

Written as DNA, the CDR3 is TGTGCCAGCAGCCCCCTTAGACTGGTTTCACCCCTCCACTTT. Its protein product is CASSPLRLVSPLHF. This rearrangement joins TRBV3-1 (or the pseudogene TRBV3-2) to TRBJ1-6; D gene uncertain. This CDR3 is 14 amino acids long. V lost 4 bases and J 9 bases, leaving 13 bases between the germline ends. Per the germline V gene, CDR1 is LGHDT and CDR2 is YNNKEL (reference sequence).